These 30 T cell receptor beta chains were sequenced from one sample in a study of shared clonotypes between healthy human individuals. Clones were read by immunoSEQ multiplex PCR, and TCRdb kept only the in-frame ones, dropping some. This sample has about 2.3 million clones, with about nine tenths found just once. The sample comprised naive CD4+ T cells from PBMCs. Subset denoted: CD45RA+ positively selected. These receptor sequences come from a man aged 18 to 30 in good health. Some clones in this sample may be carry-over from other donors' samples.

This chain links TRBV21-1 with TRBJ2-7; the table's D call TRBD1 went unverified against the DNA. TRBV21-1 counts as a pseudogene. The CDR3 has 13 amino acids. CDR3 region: CASSTGQKNEQYF. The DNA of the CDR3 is TGTGCCAGCAGCACGGGACAGAAGAACGAGCAGTACTTC.

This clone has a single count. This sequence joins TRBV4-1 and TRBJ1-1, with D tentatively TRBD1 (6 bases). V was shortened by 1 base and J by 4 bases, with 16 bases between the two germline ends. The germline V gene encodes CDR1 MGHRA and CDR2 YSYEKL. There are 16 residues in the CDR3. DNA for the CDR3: TGCGCCAGCAGCCAAGCCCCCCGGGGGCTTGGCACTGAAGCTTTCTTT. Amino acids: CASSQAPRGLGTEAFF.

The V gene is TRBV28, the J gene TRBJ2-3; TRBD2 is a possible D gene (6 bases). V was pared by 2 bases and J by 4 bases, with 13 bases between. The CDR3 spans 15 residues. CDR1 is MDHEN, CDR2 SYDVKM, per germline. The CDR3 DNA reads TGTGCCAGCAGTTTACGGACGGGAGCGGCAGATACGCAGTATTTT. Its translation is CASSLRTGAADTQYF.

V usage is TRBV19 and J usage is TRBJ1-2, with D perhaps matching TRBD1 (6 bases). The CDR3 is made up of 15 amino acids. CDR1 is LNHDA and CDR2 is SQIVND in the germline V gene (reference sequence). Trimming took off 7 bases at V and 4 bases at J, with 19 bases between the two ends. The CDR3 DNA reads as TGTGCCAGTAACCCCGGGGGACAAACCCGCTATGGCTACACCTTC. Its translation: CASNPGGQTRYGYTF.

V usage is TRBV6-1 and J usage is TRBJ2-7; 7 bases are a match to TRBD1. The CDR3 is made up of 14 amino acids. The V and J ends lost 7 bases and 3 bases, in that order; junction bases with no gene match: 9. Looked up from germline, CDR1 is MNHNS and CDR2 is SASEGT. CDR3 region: CASTQGTSIYEQYF. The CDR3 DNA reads TGTGCCAGCACACAGGGGACGTCAATCTACGAGCAGTACTTC.

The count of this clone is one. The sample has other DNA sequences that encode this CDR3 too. In DNA form, the CDR3 reads TGTGCCAGCAGCTTAGGGGGGCTCGAGACCCAGTACTTC. This gives the protein CASSLGGLETQYF. The chain is built from TRBV7-3 and TRBJ2-5; either TRBD1 or TRBD2 may supply D (6 bases each). Trimming removed 2 bases from V and 5 bases from J, with 9 bases in between. Germline V lookup: CDR1 SGHTA, CDR2 FQGTGA. CDR3 length: 13 amino acids.

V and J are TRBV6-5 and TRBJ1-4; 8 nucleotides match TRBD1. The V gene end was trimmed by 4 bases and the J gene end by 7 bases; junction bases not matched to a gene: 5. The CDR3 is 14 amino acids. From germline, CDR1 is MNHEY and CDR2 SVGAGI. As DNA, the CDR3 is TGTGCCAGCAGTTCCCAGGGGGCCAGTGAAAAACTGTTTTTT. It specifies CASSSQGASEKLFF.

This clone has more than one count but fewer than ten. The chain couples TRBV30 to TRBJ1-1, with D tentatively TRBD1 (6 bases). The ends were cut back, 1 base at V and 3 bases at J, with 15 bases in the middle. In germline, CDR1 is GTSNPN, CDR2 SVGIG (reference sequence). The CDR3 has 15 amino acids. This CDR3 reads CAWSEPPGADTEAFF. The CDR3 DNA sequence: TGTGCCTGGAGTGAACCCCCGGGGGCGGACACTGAAGCTTTCTTT. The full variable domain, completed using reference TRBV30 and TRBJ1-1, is SQTIHQWPATLVQPVGSPLSLECTVEGTSNPNLYWYRQAAGRGLQLLFYSVGIGQISSEVPQNLSASRPQDRQFILSSKKLLLSDSGFYLCAWSEPPGADTEAFFGQGTRLTVV.

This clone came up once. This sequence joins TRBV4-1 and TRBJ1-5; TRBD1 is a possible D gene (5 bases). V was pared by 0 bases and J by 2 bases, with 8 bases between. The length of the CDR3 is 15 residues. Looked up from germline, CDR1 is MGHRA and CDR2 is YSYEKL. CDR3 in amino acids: CASSQEEGRNQPQHF. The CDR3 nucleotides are TGCGCCAGCAGCCAAGAAGAGGGACGCAATCAGCCCCAGCATTTT.

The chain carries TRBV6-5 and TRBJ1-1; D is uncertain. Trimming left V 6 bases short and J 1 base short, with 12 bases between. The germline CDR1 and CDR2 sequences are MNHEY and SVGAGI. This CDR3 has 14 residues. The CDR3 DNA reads TGTGCCAGCAGGGGTGCTGGGAAGAACACTGAAGCTTTCTTT. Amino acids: CASRGAGKNTEAFF.

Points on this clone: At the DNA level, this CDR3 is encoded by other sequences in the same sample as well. CDR3 sequence (DNA): TGTGCCTGGAGTGTACAGGGCAATTCACCCCTCCACTTT. It translates to CAWSVQGNSPLHF. This chain uses TRBV30 with TRBJ1-6; D might be TRBD1 (6 bases). The germline V gene encodes CDR1 GTSNPN and CDR2 SVGIG (reference sequence). With 0 bases removed from V and 7 bases from J, the gap between germline ends came to 7 bases. The CDR3 has 13 residues.

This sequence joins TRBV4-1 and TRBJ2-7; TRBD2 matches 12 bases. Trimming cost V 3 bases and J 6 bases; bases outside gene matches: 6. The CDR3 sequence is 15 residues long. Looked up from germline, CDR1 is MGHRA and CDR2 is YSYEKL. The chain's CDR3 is CASSQRTSGKREQYF. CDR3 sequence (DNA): TGCGCCAGCAGCCAGAGGACTAGCGGGAAGCGCGAGCAGTACTTC.

The CDR3 loop reads CASSLAGGISGNTIYF. As DNA, the CDR3 is TGCGCCAGCAGCTTGGCGGGGGGCATATCTGGAAACACCATATATTTT. The gene calls are TRBV5-1 and TRBJ1-3, with D possibly TRBD1 on 6 matching bases. This CDR3 region has 16 residues. Germline V gene sequence: CDR1 SGHRS, CDR2 YFSETQ. V was clipped by 0 bases and J by 1 base, with 11 bases between them.

The CDR3 spells CASSSGFQETQYF. CDR3 coding DNA: TGTGCCAGCAGCTCGGGATTCCAAGAGACCCAGTACTTC. V usage is TRBV2 and J usage is TRBJ2-5; D is perhaps TRBD2 (5 bases). The V and J ends lost 6 bases and 1 base respectively, with 9 bases between them. Germline lookup yields CDR1 SNHLY and CDR2 FYNNEI. The CDR3 is 13 amino acids.

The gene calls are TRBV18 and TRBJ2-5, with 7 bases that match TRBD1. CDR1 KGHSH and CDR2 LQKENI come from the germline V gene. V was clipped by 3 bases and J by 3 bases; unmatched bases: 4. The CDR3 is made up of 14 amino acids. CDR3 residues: CASSPIQGKETQYF. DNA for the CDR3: TGTGCCAGCTCACCGATACAGGGGAAAGAGACCCAGTACTTC.

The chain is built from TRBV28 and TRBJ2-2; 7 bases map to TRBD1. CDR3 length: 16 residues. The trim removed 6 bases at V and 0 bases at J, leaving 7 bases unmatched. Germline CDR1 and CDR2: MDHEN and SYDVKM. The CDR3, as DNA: TGTGCCAGCAGCAGGGGGAATTGGGCGAACACCGGGGAGCTGTTTTTT. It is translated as CASSRGNWANTGELFF.

CDR3 nucleotide sequence: TGTGCCAGCAGCCCGCGTGGGGCCACCGGAGCCCAGCATTTT. This gives the protein CASSPRGATGAQHF. This rearrangement joins TRBV28 to TRBJ1-5; D is possibly TRBD1 (5 bases). In germline, CDR1 is MDHEN, CDR2 SYDVKM. V shed 6 bases and J shed 11 bases, with 20 bases lying between them. The CDR3 has 14 residues.

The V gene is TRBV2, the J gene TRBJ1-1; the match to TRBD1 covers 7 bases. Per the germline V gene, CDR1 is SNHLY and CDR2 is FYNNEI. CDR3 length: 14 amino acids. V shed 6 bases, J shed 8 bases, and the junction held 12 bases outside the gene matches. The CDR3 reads CASSIQGWDAEAFF. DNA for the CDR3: TGTGCCAGCAGCATACAGGGGTGGGACGCGGAAGCTTTCTTT. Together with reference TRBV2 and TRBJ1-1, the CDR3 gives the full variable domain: EPEVTQTPSHQVTQMGQEVILRCVPISNHLYFYWYRQILGQKVEFLVSFYNNEISEKSEIFDDQFSVERPDGSNFTLKIRSTKLEDSAMYFCASSIQGWDAEAFFGQGTRLTVV.

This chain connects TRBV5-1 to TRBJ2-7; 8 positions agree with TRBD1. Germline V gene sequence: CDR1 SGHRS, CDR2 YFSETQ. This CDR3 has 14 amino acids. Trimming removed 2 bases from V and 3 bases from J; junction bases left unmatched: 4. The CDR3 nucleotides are TGCGCCAGCAGCTTCCGGACAGGGAACTACGAGCAGTACTTC. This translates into CASSFRTGNYEQYF.

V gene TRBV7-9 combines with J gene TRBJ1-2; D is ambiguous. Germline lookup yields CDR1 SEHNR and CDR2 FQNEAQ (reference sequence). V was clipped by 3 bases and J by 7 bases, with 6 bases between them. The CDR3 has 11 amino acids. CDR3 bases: TGTGCCAGCAGCTTTCTGAGTGGCTACACCTTC. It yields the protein CASSFLSGYTF.

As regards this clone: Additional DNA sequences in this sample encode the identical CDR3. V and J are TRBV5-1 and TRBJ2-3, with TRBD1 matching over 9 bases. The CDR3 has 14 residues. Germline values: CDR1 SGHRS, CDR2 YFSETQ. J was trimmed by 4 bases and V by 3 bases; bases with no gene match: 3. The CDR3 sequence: CASSSQGAADTQYF. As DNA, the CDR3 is TGCGCCAGCAGCTCACAGGGGGCTGCAGATACGCAGTATTTT.

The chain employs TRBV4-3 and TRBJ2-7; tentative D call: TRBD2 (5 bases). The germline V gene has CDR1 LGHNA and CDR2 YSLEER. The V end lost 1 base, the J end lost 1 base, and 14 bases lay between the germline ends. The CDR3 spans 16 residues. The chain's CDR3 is CASSQGLSGRSYEQYF. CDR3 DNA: TGCGCCAGCAGCCAAGGCCTCAGCGGCCGGTCCTACGAGCAGTACTTC.

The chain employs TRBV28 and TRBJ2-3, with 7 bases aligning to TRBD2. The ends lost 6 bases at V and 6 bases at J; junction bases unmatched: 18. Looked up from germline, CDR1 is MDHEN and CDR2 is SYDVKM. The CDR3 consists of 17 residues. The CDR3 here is CASSSGGSGTHGDTQYF. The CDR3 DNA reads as TGTGCCAGCAGCTCGGGGGGAAGCGGGACTCATGGTGATACGCAGTATTTT. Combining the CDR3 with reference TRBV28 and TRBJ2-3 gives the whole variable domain DVKVTQSSRYLVKRTGEKVFLECVQDMDHENMFWYRQDPGLGLRLIYFSYDVKMKEKGDIPEGYSVSREKKERFSLILESASTNQTSMYLCASSSGGSGTHGDTQYFGPGTRLTVL.

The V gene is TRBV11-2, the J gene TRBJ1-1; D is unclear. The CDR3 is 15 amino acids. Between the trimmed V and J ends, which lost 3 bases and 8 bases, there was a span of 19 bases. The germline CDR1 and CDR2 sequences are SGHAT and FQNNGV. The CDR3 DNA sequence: TGTGCCAGCAGCTTGAGGGCAGGTCGCCAACCCGAAGCTTTCTTT. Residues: CASSLRAGRQPEAFF.

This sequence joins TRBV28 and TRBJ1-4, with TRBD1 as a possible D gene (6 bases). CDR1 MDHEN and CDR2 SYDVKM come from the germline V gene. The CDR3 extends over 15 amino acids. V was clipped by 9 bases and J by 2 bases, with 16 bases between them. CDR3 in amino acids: CASRGAGSTNEKLFF. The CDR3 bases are TGTGCCAGTCGGGGGGCAGGGAGCACTAATGAAAAACTGTTTTTT.

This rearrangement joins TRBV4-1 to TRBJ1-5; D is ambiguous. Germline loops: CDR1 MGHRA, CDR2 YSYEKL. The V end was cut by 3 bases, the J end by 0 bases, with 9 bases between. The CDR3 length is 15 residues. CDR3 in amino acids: CASSQGVNSNQPQHF. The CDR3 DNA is TGCGCCAGCAGCCAGGGAGTGAATAGCAATCAGCCCCAGCATTTT.

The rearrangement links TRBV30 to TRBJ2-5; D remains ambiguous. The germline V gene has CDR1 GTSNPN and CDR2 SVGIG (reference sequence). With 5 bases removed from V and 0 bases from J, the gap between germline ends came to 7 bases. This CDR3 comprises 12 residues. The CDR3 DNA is TGTGCCTGGGCAGAGTACCAAGAGACCCAGTACTTC. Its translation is CAWAEYQETQYF.

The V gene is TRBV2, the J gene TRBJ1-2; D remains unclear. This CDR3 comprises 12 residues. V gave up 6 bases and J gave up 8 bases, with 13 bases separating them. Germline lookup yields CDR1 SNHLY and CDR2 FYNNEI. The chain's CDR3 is CASSEGWVGYTF. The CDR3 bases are TGTGCCAGCAGCGAGGGATGGGTGGGCTACACCTTC.

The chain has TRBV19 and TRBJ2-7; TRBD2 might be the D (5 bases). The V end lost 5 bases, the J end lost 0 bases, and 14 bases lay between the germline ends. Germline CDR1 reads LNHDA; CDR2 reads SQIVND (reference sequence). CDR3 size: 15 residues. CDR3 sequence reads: CASSARSGGSYEQYF. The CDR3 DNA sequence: TGTGCCAGTAGTGCGAGGAGCGGAGGCTCCTACGAGCAGTACTTC.

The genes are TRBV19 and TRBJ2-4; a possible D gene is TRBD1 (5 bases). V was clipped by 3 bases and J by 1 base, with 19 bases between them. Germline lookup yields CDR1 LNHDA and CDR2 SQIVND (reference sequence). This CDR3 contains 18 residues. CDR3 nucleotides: TGTGCCAGTAGTATGGGCAGGGAACCCACCGCGGCCAAAAACATTCAGTACTTC. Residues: CASSMGREPTAAKNIQYF.